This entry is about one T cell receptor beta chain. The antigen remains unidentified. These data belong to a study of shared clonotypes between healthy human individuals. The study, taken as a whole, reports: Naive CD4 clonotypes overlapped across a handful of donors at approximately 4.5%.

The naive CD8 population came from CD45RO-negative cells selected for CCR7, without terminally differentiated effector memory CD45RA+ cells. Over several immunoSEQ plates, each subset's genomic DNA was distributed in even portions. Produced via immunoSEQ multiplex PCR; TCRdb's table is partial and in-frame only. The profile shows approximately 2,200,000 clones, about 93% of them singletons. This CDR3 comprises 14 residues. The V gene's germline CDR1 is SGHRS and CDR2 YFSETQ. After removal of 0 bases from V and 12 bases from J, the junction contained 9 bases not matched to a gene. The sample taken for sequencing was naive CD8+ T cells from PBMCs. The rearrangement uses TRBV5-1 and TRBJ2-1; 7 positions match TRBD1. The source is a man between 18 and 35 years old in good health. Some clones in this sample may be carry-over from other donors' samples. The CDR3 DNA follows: TGCGCCAGCAGCTTGGACGTCCCCACAGGGGTGCAGTTCTTC. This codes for CASSLDVPTGVQFF.